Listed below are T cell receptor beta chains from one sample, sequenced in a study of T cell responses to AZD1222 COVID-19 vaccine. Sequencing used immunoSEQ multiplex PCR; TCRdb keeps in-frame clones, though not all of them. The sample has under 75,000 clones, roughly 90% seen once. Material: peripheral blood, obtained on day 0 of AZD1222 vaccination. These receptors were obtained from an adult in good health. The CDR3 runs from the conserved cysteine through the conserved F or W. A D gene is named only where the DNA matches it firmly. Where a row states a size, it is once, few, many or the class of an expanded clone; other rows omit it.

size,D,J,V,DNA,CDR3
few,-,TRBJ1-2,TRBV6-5,TGTGCCAGCAGTTATGCAGGAGATTATGGCTACACCTTC,CASSYAGDYGYTF
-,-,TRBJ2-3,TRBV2,TGTGCCAGCAGTGTATACCGCACAGATACGCAGTATTTT,CASSVYRTDTQYF
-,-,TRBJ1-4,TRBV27,TGTGCCAGCAGTTTCAGAGAAAATGAAAAACTGTTTTTT,CASSFRENEKLFF
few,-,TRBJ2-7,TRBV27,TGTGCCAGCAGTTTGTCCAGGGTGGACGAGCAGTACTTC,CASSLSRVDEQYF
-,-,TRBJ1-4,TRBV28,TGTGCCAGCAGTTTAGGAGGGTTGGGTGAAAAACTGTTTTTT,CASSLGGLGEKLFF
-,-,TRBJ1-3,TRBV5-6,TGTGCCAGCAGTTCGGACTCAGGGCTTGCTGGAAACACCATATATTTT,CASSSDSGLAGNTIYF
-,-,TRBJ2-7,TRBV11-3,TGTGCCAGCAGCTTAGATCTGGGCAGGGCGTCCTACGAGCAGTACTTC,CASSLDLGRASYEQYF
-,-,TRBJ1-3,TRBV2,TGTGCCAGCTACAGGGACCTTTACTCTGGAAACACCATATATTTT,CASYRDLYSGNTIYF
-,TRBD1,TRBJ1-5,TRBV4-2,TGTGCCAGCAGCCAAGATCGGACAGGGGTAAATCAGCCCCAGCATTTT,CASSQDRTGVNQPQHF
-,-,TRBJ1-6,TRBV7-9,TGTGCCAGCAGCTTAGCGATTTCACCCCTCCACTTT,CASSLAISPLHF
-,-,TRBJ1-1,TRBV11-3,TGTGCCAGCAGCTTTTCAGGGAACACTGAAGCTTTCTTT,CASSFSGNTEAFF
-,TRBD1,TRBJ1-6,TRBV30,TGTGCCTGGAGTGACGGGACAGGGGATTCACCCCTCCACTTT,CAWSDGTGDSPLHF
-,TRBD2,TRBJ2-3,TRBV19,TGTGCCAGTAGTTTGACTAGCACTAGCACAGATACGCAGTATTTT,CASSLTSTSTDTQYF
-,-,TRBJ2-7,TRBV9,TGTGCCAGCAGCGTAGGGATGGCTGGCAGTTCCTACGAGCAGTACTTC,CASSVGMAGSSYEQYF
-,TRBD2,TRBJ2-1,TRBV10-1,TGCGCCAGCAGTGAGTCAGCGGGGGGCTTCGGGAATGAGCAGTTCTTC,CASSESAGGFGNEQFF
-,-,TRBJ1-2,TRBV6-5,TGTGCCAGCAGTCACTATGGCTACACCTTC,CASSHYGYTF
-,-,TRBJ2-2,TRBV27,TGTGCCAGCAGTCTTAAGACAGGGGAGCTGTTTTTT,CASSLKTGELFF
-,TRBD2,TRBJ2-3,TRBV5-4,TGTGCCAGCAGCTTGAAGGGCGGGGGGGCAGCAGATACGCAGTATTTT,CASSLKGGGAADTQYF
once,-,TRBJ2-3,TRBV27,TGTGCCAGCAGTCGCATGTTCCCCACAGATACGCAGTATTTT,CASSRMFPTDTQYF
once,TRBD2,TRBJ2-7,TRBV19,TGTGCCAGTAGTATCGGCCTAGCGGGGGCGAACGAGCAGTACTTC,CASSIGLAGANEQYF
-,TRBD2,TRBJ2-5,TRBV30,TGTGCCTGGAGTGTAGGAGCGGGAGTAAAGACCCAGTACTTC,CAWSVGAGVKTQYF
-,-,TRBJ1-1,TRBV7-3,TGTGCCAGCAGCTCGACGGGGGGAGTTCGGACTGAAGCTTTCTTT,CASSSTGGVRTEAFF
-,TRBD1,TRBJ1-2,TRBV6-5,TGTGCCAGCAGGCCTAGGGCAGGGGGCGACTATGGCTACACCTTC,CASRPRAGGDYGYTF
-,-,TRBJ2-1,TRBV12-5,TGTGCTAGTGGAATGGACCTTCTGGGCTACAATGAGCAGTTCTTC,CASGMDLLGYNEQFF
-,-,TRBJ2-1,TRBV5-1,TGCGCCAGCACCCCTAGCGTCTCCTACAATGAGCAGTTCTTC,CASTPSVSYNEQFF
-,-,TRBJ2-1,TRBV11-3,TGTGCCAGCAGCCCCCGGGTTGGGTATTCGGCCAATGAGCAGTTCTTC,CASSPRVGYSANEQFF
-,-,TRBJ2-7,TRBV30,TGTGCCTGGAGCGGGGGTTCCCACGAGCAGTACTTC,CAWSGGSHEQYF
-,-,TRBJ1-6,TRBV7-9,TGTGCCAGCAGCCCAGACATGGGCTCACCCCTCCACTTT,CASSPDMGSPLHF
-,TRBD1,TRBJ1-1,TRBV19,TGTGCCAGTGGGGGACAGGGGAACACTGAAGCTTTCTTT,CASGGQGNTEAFF
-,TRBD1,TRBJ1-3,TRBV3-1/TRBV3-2,TGTGCCAGCAGCCAAGGATATTTAGTGGGGACAGGAGGAAACACCATATATTTT,CASSQGYLVGTGGNTIYF
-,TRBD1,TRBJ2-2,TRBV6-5,TGTGCCAGCAGGGGACAGGGTACCGGGGAGCTGTTTTTT,CASRGQGTGELFF
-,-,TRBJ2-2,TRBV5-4,TGTGCCAGCAGCTTAGGGGTAAACACCGGGGAGCTGTTTTTT,CASSLGVNTGELFF
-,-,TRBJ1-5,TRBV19,TGTGCCAGTAGTATAGCACCGGGTCGTCCCAATCAGCCCCAGCATTTT,CASSIAPGRPNQPQHF
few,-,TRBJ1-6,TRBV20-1,TGCAGTGCTGGGAGAGGCAATAAGCTCCACTTT,CSAGRGNKLHF
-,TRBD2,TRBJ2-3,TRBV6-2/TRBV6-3,TGTGCCAGCAGTTACTCGAGGGCGGGGGGGACAGATACGCAGTATTTT,CASSYSRAGGTDTQYF
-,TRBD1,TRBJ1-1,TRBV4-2,TGTGCCAGCAGTCAACAGGGGGGAAACACTGAAGCTTTCTTT,CASSQQGGNTEAFF
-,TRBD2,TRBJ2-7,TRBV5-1,TGCGCCAGCAGCTCGCCGGGACTAGCGGGAGGTTACGAGCAGTACTTC,CASSSPGLAGGYEQYF
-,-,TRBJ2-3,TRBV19,TGTGCCAGTAGTATAGAAGGGCGGAGGAGCACAGATACGCAGTATTTT,CASSIEGRRSTDTQYF
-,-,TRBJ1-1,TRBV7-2,TGTGCCAGCAGCCCCCGAAGGAACACTGAAGCTTTCTTT,CASSPRRNTEAFF
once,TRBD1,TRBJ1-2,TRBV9,TGTGCCAGCAGCGTGGCAGGGACAGCGAGGAACTATGGCTACACCTTC,CASSVAGTARNYGYTF